Shown below are 8 T cell receptor beta chains from a single sample sequenced in a study of blood T cell repertoires in COVID-19. Only in-frame clones appear in the TCRdb table, and some are missing; sequencing was by immunoSEQ multiplex PCR. Of approximately 220,000 clones in the sample, about 90% are singletons; the top ten hold roughly 4%. The sequencing sample was made of PBMCs or T cells enriched from blood (not recorded which). The receptors derive from a woman aged 25 to 45 with acute COVID-19.

The rearrangement uses TRBV14 and TRBJ2-7; tentative D call: TRBD1 (6 bases). V lost 2 bases, J lost 2 bases, and 7 bases lay in between. Germline V lookup: CDR1 SGHDN, CDR2 FVKESK. This CDR3 is 13 amino acids long. DNA of the CDR3: TGTGCCAGCAGCCAACAGGGGCCCTACGAGCAGTACTTC. This codes for CASSQQGPYEQYF.

V gene TRBV4-3 combines with J gene TRBJ1-4; TRBD1 aligns across 9 bases. Germline V CDR1 and CDR2: LGHNA, YSLEER. This CDR3 comprises 16 residues. V trimming: 0 bases; J trimming: 5 bases; junction bases outside the gene matches: 4. CDR3: CASSQEPGQGNEKLFF. DNA for the CDR3: TGCGCCAGCAGCCAAGAACCGGGACAGGGAAATGAAAAACTGTTTTTT.

The chain combines TRBV4-1 with TRBJ1-3; TRBD1 might be the D (6 bases). The V end lost 2 bases, the J end lost 5 bases, and 13 bases lay between the germline ends. The CDR3 length is 15 residues. Germline CDR1 is MGHRA and CDR2 is YSYEKL. CDR3 sequence: CASSQSLGQRNTIYF. The DNA for the CDR3 is TGCGCCAGCAGCCAAAGTCTTGGACAGCGAAACACCATATATTTT.

The chain carries TRBV12-3 or TRBV12-4 and TRBJ1-2, with a weak D call TRBD1 (5 bases). The CDR3 runs to 13 residues. The ends were cut back, 5 bases at V and 4 bases at J, with 11 bases in the middle. The CDR3 DNA follows: TGTGCCAGCAGTCCGCAGGGCGTCTATGGCTACACCTTC. It yields the protein CASSPQGVYGYTF.

This chain connects TRBV4-1 to TRBJ2-4; 11 nucleotides align to TRBD1. CDR3 length: 18 residues. The ends lost 1 base at V and 6 bases at J; junction bases unmatched: 11. Germline CDR1 MGHRA, CDR2 YSYEKL. CDR3: CASSQVPMAGQGGNIQYF. CDR3 nucleotide sequence: TGCGCCAGCAGCCAAGTTCCGATGGCGGGACAGGGGGGAAACATTCAGTACTTC.

This clone has just one count. This chain connects TRBV7-2 to TRBJ2-3; D perhaps matches TRBD2 (6 bases). The germline V gene has CDR1 SGHTA and CDR2 FQGNSA. The CDR3 contains 16 residues. Trimming shortened V by 2 bases and J by 1 base, and 13 bases separated the two germline ends. In nucleotides, the CDR3 is TGTGCCAGCAGCTTATGGAGGGGCCGTGGCACAGATACGCAGTATTTT. Protein sequence: CASSLWRGRGTDTQYF.

This clone has more than one count but fewer than ten. V usage is TRBV5-1 and J usage is TRBJ2-3; 8 bases match TRBD2. V lost 1 base, J lost 0 bases, and 10 bases stayed unmatched. The CDR3 sequence is 18 residues long. Germline V gives CDR1 SGHRS, CDR2 YFSETQ. Here the CDR3 reads CASSLRSGTLPSTDTQYF. The CDR3 bases are TGCGCCAGCAGCTTGCGTAGCGGGACTCTTCCGAGCACAGATACGCAGTATTTT.

A single count supports this clone. The chain is built from TRBV5-1 and TRBJ1-5, with D tentatively TRBD1 (5 bases). V shed 2 bases and J shed 6 bases, with 9 bases lying between them. Germline CDR1 and CDR2: SGHRS and YFSETQ. CDR3 length equals 13 residues. The CDR3 nucleotides read TGCGCCAGCAGCTTCGGAGGGACTCAGCCCCAGCATTTT. Translating gives CASSFGGTQPQHF. The full variable domain, with the rest looked up from reference TRBV5-1 and TRBJ1-5, is KAGVTQTPRYLIKTRGQQVTLSCSPISGHRSVSWYQQTPGQGLQFLFEYFSETQRNKGNFPGRFSGRQFSNSRSEMNVSTLELGDSALYLCASSFGGTQPQHFGDGTRLSIL.